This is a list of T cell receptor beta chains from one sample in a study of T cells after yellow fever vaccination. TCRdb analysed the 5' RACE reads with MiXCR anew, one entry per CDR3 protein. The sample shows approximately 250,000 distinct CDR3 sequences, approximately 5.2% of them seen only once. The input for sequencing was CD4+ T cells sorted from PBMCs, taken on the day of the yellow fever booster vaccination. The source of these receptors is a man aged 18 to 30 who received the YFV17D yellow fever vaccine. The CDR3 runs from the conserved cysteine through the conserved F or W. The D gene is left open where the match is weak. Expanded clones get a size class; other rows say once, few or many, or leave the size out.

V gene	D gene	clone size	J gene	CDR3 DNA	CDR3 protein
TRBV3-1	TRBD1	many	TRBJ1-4	TGTGCCAGCAGCTTGACAGGGTACTACGAAAAACTGTTTTTT	CASSLTGYYEKLFF
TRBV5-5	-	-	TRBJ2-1	TGTGCCAGCATCCCCGCCTCGTTAGGCAAAACCTACAATGAGCAGTTCTTC	CASIPASLGKTYNEQFF
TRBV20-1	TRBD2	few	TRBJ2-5	TGCAGTGCTAGGGGACTAGGTATCGCCGAAGAGACCCAGTACTTC	CSARGLGIAEETQYF
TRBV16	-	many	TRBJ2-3	TGTGCCAGCAGCCAATTGTGGTCGAACACAGATACGCAGTATTTT	CASSQLWSNTDTQYF
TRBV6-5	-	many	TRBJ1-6	TGTGCCAGCACCTCAGGGAACTCACCCCTCCACTTT	CASTSGNSPLHF
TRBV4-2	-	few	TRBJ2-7	TGTGCCAGCAGCCAAGAAGTGGCTTCCTACGAGCAGTACTTC	CASSQEVASYEQYF
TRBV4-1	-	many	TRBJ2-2	TGCGCCAGCAGCCATCAGGGTAAAAAAACCGGGGAGCTGTTTTTT	CASSHQGKKTGELFF
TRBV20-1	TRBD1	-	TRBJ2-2	TGCAGTGTCGACAGGGGAACGACCGGGGAGCTGTTTTTT	CSVDRGTTGELFF
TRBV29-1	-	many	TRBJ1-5	TGCAGCGTGCGAACGGCGAATCAGCCCCAGCATTTT	CSVRTANQPQHF
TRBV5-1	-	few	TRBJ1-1	TGCGCCAGCAGCTTGTCTAATGTTGGTGAAGCTTTCTTT	CASSLSNVGEAFF
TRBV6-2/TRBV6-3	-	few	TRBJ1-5	TGTGCCAGCAGTTACGATGCGTATGGCCAGCCCCAGCATTTT	CASSYDAYGQPQHF
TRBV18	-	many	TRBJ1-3	TGTGCCAGCTCACGACTGAACTCTGGAAACACCATATATTTT	CASSRLNSGNTIYF
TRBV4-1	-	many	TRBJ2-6	TGCGCCAGCAGCCAAGAAGGGGCCAACGTCCTGACTTTC	CASSQEGANVLTF
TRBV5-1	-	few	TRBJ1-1	TGCGCCAGCAGCTTCCAGGGATTCGGGATGAACACTGAAGCTTTCTTT	CASSFQGFGMNTEAFF
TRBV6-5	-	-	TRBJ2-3	TGTGCCAGCAGGTTATCTGGCACAGATACGCAGTATTTT	CASRLSGTDTQYF
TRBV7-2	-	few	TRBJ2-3	TGTGCCAGCAGCTTTCGGCCAGACCTGACAGATACGCAGTATTTT	CASSFRPDLTDTQYF
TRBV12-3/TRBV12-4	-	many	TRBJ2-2	TGTGCCAGCAGTCTGAGGAGCGACGGGGAGCTGTTTTTT	CASSLRSDGELFF
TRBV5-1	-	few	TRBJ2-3	TGCGCCAGCAGCGTAGATACTAGCACAGATACGCAGTATTTT	CASSVDTSTDTQYF
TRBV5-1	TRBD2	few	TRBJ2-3	TGCGCCAGCAGCTACGCGGGGGGGGGCACAGATACGCAGTATTTT	CASSYAGGGTDTQYF
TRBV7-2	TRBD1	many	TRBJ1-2	TGTGCCAGCAGCTTAGCCGGACAGGCCGCATGGGGTGGCTACACCTTC	CASSLAGQAAWGGYTF
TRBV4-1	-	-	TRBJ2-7	TGCGCCAGCAGCCAAGGGCTGTTGAAGTACTTC	CASSQGLLKYF
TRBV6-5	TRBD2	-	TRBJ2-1	TGTGCCAGCAGCGTAGCGGGGTGGAAGCAGTTCTTC	CASSVAGWKQFF
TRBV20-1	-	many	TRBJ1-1	TGCAGTGCTTTACGGGACACCACTGAAGCTTTCTTT	CSALRDTTEAFF
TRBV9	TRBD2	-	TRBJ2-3	TGTGCCAGCAGCGTAGCTGGTAGCGGGGTCACAGATACGCAGTATTTT	CASSVAGSGVTDTQYF
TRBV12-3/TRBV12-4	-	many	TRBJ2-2	TGTGCCAGCAGGGGGGGACAGCGCACCGGGGAGCTGTTTTTT	CASRGGQRTGELFF
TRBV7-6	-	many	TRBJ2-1	TGTGCCAGCAGCGCCCAGACAGGCTACAATGAGCAGTTCTTC	CASSAQTGYNEQFF
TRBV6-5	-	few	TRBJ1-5	TGTGCCAGCAGTCCGGACACGGGGGGGTGGCAGCCCCAGCATTTT	CASSPDTGGWQPQHF
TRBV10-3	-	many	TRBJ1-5	TGTGCCATCAGTGAGGTGGATCAGCCCCAGCATTTT	CAISEVDQPQHF